This T cell receptor (beta chain) derives from a study of response to subunit inactivated influenza vaccine. This clonotype was observed a single time. TCRdb re-derived calls from the RT-PCR reads in MiXCR, one entry per CDR3 protein. The table lists just under 550,000 distinct CDR3 sequences, roughly 23% of them singletons, with about 3% in the top ten. The CDR3 has 15 residues. CDR1 is SGHTA and CDR2 is FQGNSA in the germline V gene. The germline V and J ends were trimmed by 7 bases and 1 base, with 17 bases remaining between them. These data were also reused for a study on T cells expressing NK-cell markers. That report adds: Beta-chain TCR cDNA was generated via 5'RACE template switching with UMIs.

The sequence came from a man aged 45-60 years who received an inactivated influenza vaccine. This chain uses TRBV7-2 with TRBJ2-7; a possible D gene is TRBD2 (6 bases). Sequences were derived from CD4+ T cells sorted from PBMCs, sampled 11 to 12 days after vaccination. The CDR3 coding sequence is TGTGCCAGCACGAGGAGGGGCGGGGCTTCCTACGAGCAGTACTTC. Its protein is CASTRRGGASYEQYF.